This TCR beta chain emerged from a study of blood T cell repertoires in COVID-19. Background on the study: PBMCs, B-cell-depleted T cells, or T cells provided the cDNA or gDNA that made up the material.

The germline V gene encodes CDR1 LNHDA and CDR2 SQIVND (reference sequence). The CDR3 has 15 residues. After removal of 6 bases from V and 2 bases from J, the junction contained 5 bases not matched to a gene. TCRdb keeps only in-frame clones here, not all; method: immunoSEQ multiplex PCR. This table has hundreds of thousands of clones, around 89% appearing once. This TCR came from a woman between 45 and 60 years old who had recovered from COVID-19. The sample consisted of PBMCs or T cells enriched from blood (not recorded which). The chain links TRBV19 to TRBJ2-7; 12 nucleotides match TRBD2. This chain's CDR3 is CASRETSGGTYEQYF. DNA for the CDR3: TGTGCCAGTAGGGAAACTAGCGGGGGGACCTACGAGCAGTACTTC.